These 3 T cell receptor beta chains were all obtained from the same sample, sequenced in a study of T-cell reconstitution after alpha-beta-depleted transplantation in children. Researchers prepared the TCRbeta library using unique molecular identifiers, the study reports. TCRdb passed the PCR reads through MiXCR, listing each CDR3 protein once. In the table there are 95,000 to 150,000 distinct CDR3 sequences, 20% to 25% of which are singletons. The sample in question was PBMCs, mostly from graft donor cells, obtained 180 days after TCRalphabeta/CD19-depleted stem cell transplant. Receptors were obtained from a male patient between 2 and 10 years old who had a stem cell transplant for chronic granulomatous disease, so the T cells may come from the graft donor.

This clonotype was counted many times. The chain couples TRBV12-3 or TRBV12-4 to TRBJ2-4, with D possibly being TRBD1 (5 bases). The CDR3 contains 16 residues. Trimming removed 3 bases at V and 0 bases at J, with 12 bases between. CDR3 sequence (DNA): TGTGCCAGCAGTTTGACAGATAATCTAGCCAAAAACATTCAGTACTTC. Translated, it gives CASSLTDNLAKNIQYF.

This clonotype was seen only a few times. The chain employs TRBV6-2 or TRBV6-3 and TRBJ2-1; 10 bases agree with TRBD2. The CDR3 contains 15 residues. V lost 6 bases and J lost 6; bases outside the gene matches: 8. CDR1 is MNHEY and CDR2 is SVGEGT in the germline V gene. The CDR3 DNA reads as TGTGCCAGCAGCCCTTCGGGACTAGCGACCAATGAGCAGTTCTTC. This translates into CASSPSGLATNEQFF.

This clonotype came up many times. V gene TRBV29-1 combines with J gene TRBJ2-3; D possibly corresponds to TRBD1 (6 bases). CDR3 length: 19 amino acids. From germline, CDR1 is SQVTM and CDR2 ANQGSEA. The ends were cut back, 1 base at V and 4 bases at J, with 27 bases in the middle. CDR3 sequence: CSVEANGSPALGAADTQYF. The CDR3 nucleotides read TGCAGCGTTGAAGCAAACGGCTCCCCTGCGTTGGGGGCGGCAGATACGCAGTATTTT.